This TCR beta chain was obtained from a study of CD8+ T cells in alopecia areata. Study background: Treated patients took oral tofacitinib at 5 to 10 mg twice daily. Overall study findings and caveats: Higher clonality was seen in lesional scalp than in normal scalp, especially in alopecia totalis/universalis.

Treatment: oral pan-JAK inhibitor, 5-10 mg twice daily. The CDR3 spans 14 residues. Germline V CDR1 and CDR2: SEHNR, FQNEAQ (reference sequence). Trimming removed 4 bases from V and 5 bases from J; junction bases left unmatched: 6. In the case of this clone: Its target is unknown.

Extracted from the samples, RNA was reverse transcribed into cDNA to serve as the sequencing template. Measured with immunoSEQ multiplex PCR; TCRdb has only the in-frame clones, and not every one. The table records 130,000 to 150,000 clones, roughly four fifths of them present only once. The chain uses TRBV7-9 and TRBJ2-7, with 9 nucleotides matching TRBD1. The TCR comes from a human donor with alopecia areata. This sample comprised CD8+ T cells sorted from blood, obtained at week 4, from a patient treated with tofacitinib. The chain's CDR3 is CASSSRTGVDEQYF. The CDR3, as DNA: TGTGCCAGCAGCTCTAGGACAGGGGTAGACGAGCAGTACTTC.